Listed here is a single T cell receptor beta chain. The CDR3 spans 14 residues. V shed 6 bases and J shed 7 bases, with 16 bases lying between them. Germline V gene data show CDR1 as MDHEN and CDR2 as SYDVKM. This entry belongs to a study of blood T cell repertoires in COVID-19. Study at large: Donors in the United States, Italy and Spain gave samples during acute or convalescent COVID-19.

Authors' analysis steps: Estimates of nucleated cell counts were drawn from the amplification of reference gene primers. The protocol was immunoSEQ multiplex PCR, while the TCRdb copy is restricted to in-frame clones and leaves out a portion. D and trimming were read from the DNA, whereas the V and J calls and clone size are those reported in that table. The sample has roughly 250,000 clones, about 93% seen once. Sequencing was done on a sample of PBMCs or T cells enriched from blood (not recorded which). The source of this sequence is a woman aged 18 to 35 who had recovered from COVID-19. This chain links TRBV28 with TRBJ1-5, with a tentative D call TRBD1 (6 bases). Here the CDR3 reads CASSRTVSGQPQHF. CDR3 nucleotides: TGTGCCAGCAGCAGGACAGTTTCGGGACAGCCCCAGCATTTT.